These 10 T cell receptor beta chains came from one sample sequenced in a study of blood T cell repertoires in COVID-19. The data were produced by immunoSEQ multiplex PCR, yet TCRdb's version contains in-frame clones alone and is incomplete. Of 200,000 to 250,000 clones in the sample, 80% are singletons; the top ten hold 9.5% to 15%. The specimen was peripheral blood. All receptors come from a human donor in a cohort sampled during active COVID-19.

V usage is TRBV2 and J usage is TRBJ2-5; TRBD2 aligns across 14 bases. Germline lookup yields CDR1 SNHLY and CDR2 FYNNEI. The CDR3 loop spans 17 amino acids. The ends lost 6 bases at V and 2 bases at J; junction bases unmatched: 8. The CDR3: CASRVGLAGGLQETQYF. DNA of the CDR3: TGTGCCAGCAGAGTCGGACTAGCGGGAGGCCTACAAGAGACCCAGTACTTC.

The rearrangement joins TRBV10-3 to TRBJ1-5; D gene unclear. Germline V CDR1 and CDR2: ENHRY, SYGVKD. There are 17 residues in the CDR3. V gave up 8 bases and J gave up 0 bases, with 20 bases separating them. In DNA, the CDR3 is TGTGCCATCTCACCTAGGCAAGGAACATATAGCAATCAGCCCCAGCATTTT. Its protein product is CAISPRQGTYSNQPQHF.

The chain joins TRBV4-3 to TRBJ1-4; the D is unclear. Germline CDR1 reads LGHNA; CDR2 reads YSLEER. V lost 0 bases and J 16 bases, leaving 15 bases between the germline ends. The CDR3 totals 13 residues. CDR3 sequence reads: CASSQDGLSYQFF. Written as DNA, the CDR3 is TGCGCCAGCAGCCAAGATGGGCTGAGTTATCAGTTTTTT.

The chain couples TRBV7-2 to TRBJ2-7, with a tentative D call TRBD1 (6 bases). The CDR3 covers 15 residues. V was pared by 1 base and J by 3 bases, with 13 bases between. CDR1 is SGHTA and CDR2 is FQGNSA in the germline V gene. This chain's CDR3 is CASSLGTGNFYEQYF. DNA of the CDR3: TGTGCCAGCAGCTTAGGAACAGGGAATTTCTACGAGCAGTACTTC.

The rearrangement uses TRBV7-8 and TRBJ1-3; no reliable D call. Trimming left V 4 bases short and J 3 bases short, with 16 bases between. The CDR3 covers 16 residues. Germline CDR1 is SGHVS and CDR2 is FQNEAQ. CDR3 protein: CASSSPSVSGGNTIYF. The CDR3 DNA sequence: TGTGCCAGCAGCTCACCTTCCGTAAGCGGTGGAAACACCATATATTTT.

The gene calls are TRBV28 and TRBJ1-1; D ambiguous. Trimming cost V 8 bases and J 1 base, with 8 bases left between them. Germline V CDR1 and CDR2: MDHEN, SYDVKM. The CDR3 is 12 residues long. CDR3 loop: CASHRGNTEAFF. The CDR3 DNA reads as TGTGCCAGCCACCGGGGGAACACTGAAGCTTTCTTT.

The CDR3 DNA sequence: TGCGCCAGCAGCGCTCCTGGGGCCCCGGAAAGCTACGAGCAGTACTTC. This gives the protein CASSAPGAPESYEQYF. The chain uses TRBV4-3 and TRBJ2-7; tentatively, D is TRBD1 (5 bases). Germline V CDR1 and CDR2: LGHNA, YSLEER. V was pared by 5 bases and J by 3 bases, with 20 bases between. The length of the CDR3 is 16 residues.

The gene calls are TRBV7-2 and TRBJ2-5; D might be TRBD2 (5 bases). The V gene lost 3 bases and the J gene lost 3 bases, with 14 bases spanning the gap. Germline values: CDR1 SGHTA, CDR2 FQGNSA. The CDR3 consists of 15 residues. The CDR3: CASSFAGGAEETQYF. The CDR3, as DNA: TGTGCCAGCAGCTTCGCCGGCGGAGCGGAAGAGACCCAGTACTTC.

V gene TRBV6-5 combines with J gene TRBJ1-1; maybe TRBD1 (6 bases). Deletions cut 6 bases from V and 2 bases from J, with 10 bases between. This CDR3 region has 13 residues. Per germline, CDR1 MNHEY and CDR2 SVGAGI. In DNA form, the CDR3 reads TGTGCCAGCAGAAAAGGGGGTAACACTGAAGCTTTCTTT. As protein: CASRKGGNTEAFF.

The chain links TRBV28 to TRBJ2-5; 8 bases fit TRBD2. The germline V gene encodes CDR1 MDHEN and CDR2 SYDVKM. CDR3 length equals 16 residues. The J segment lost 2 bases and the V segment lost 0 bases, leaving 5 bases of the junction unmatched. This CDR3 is CASSLWGGGTQETQYF. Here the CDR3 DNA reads TGTGCCAGCAGTTTATGGGGCGGGGGGACGCAAGAGACCCAGTACTTC.